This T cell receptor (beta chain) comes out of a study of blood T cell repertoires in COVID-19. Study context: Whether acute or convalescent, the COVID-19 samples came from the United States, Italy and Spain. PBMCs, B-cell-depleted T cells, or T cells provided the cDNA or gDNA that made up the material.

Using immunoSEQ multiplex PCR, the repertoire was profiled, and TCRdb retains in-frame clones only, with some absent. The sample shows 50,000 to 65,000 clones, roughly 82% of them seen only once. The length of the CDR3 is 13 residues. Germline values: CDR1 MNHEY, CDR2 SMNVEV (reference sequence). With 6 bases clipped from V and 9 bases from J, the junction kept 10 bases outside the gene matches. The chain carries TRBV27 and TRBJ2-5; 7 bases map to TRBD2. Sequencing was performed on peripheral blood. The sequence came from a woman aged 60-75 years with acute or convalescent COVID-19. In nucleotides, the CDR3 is TGTGCCAGCAGCCAACGATGGGGGGGGGCCCAGTACTTC. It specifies CASSQRWGGAQYF.